The present TCR beta chain was sequenced within a study of early T cells in non-severe SARS-CoV-2 infection. TCRdb reprocessed the 5' RACE reads via MiXCR and lists one record per CDR3 protein. The sample has tens of thousands of distinct CDR3 sequences, around 15% seen once. The germline V gene encodes CDR1 MNHEY and CDR2 SVGEGT. The CDR3 extends over 15 amino acids. The V segment lost 2 bases and the J segment 0 bases; nucleotides outside the gene matches: 1. Sequencing was done on a sample of whole blood. The J gene is TRBJ2-5, the V gene TRBV6-2 or TRBV6-3, with TRBD2 matching over 9 bases. The clonotype originates from an adult who was a healthcare worker with PCR-confirmed SARS-CoV-2 infection or an uninfected control (not recorded which). CDR3 region: CASSYGTSYQETQYF. CDR3 sequence (DNA): TGTGCCAGCAGTTACGGGACTAGCTACCAAGAGACCCAGTACTTC.